The rows below give T cell receptor beta chains drawn from one sample of a study of shared clonotypes between healthy human individuals. Only in-frame clones appear in the TCRdb table, and some are missing; sequencing was by immunoSEQ multiplex PCR. This repertoire shows 150,000 to 200,000 clones, roughly 91% found once; its top ten account for 0.067%. Sequencing was carried out using naive CD4+ T cells sorted from blood. The receptors originated from a woman in her thirties in good health. The CDR3 runs from the conserved cysteine through the conserved F or W. Each record gives: clone size, J gene, V gene, CDR3 protein. The listing skips clone size in some rows; elsewhere it reads once, few, many or a size class.

NA	TRBJ2-2	TRBV18	CASSPAFLAANTGELFF
NA	TRBJ1-2	TRBV19	CASSIGQGANYGYTF
NA	TRBJ1-2	TRBV27	CASSLFRDTGGYTF
few	TRBJ2-7	TRBV6-1	CASSVGFTYEQYF
NA	TRBJ1-1	TRBV7-9	CASSDTGLTEAFF
NA	TRBJ2-5	TRBV5-1	CASSFGQLQETQYF
NA	TRBJ2-1	TRBV4-1	CASRTSVSSHEQFF
NA	TRBJ2-2	TRBV9	CASSVVAGSPGELFF
NA	TRBJ2-7	TRBV9	CASSANLAGEQYF
NA	TRBJ2-2	TRBV18	CASSPPSRNTGELFF
NA	TRBJ2-7	TRBV5-1	CASSLENEQYF
NA	TRBJ2-7	TRBV10-3	CAISMTVESYEQYF
NA	NA	TRBV25-1	CASSQNYEQYF
NA	TRBJ1-4	TRBV18	CASTNQGAANEKLFF
NA	TRBJ1-1	TRBV5-6	CASSLGRGWYTEAFF
NA	TRBJ1-4	TRBV18	CASSTVQGANEKLFF
NA	NA	TRBV25-1	CASSEDEEGTYEQYF
NA	TRBJ2-3	TRBV11-3	CASSLGGTDTQYF
NA	TRBJ1-5	TRBV19	CASHILGGHSNSNQPQHF
NA	TRBJ2-2	TRBV18	CASSPPPGELFF
NA	TRBJ2-7	TRBV5-1	CASSLGRGSGYEQYF
NA	TRBJ2-7	TRBV28	CASSLADEQYF
NA	TRBJ2-7	TRBV7-3	CASSIRDGNYEQYF
NA	TRBJ1-4	TRBV15	CATSRPGQNEKLFF
once	TRBJ1-4	TRBV10-3	CAIRLSGSTNEKLFF
NA	TRBJ2-5	TRBV28	CASRSHGGGPGETQYF
NA	TRBJ2-5	TRBV4-2	CASSPEWGRETQYF
NA	TRBJ2-7	TRBV11-3	CASSLRSGSNVEQYF
NA	TRBJ2-5	TRBV5-1	CASSPRAGQETQYF
NA	TRBJ2-7	TRBV28	CASSFGGRNYEQYF
NA	TRBJ2-7	TRBV5-1	CASSLTGSQGEQYF
NA	TRBJ1-2	TRBV11-2	CASSISTGRYGYTF
NA	TRBJ2-5	TRBV19	CATPEGQETQYF
NA	TRBJ2-1	TRBV25-1	CASSGDRGVYNEQFF
NA	TRBJ2-5	TRBV4-2	CASSQDEVQRQETQYF
NA	TRBJ2-4	TRBV6-5	CASSQARGWDIQYF
once	NA	TRBV7-6	CASSPGTVGEQYF
NA	TRBJ2-7	TRBV6-6	CASSYGTDPREQYF
NA	TRBJ2-7	TRBV7-2	CASSLLPAPYEQYF
NA	TRBJ1-1	TRBV19	CASSPGTGGTEAFF
NA	TRBJ1-4	TRBV27	CASSPRGGGEKLFF
NA	TRBJ1-2	TRBV4-2	CASSQDRYGYTF
NA	TRBJ1-2	TRBV5-4	CASSPERQGSYTF
NA	TRBJ2-7	TRBV28	CASTIAGGPAYEQYF
NA	TRBJ2-3	TRBV29-1	CSVGGTESSTDTQYF